A selection of T cell receptor beta chains follows, all from one sample in a study of blood T cell repertoires in COVID-19. Sequencing was performed with immunoSEQ multiplex PCR; in TCRdb, only in-frame clones are kept and a portion is missing. The sample holds 80,000 to 95,000 clones, more than 70% seen once. Sequenced: peripheral blood. The receptor set was obtained from a woman of 80 years or more in a cohort sampled during active or convalescent COVID-19. The CDR3 runs from the conserved cysteine through the conserved F or W. D genes are given only for firm matches. The size entry is marked missing in some rows and otherwise reads once, few, many or a size class.

j_call: TRBJ2-5
d_call: NA
clone_size: NA
v_call: TRBV5-4
cdr3_nt: TGTGCCAGCAGCTTTGGGGGGGCCGGGGAGACCCAGTACTTC
cdr3_aa: CASSFGGAGETQYF

j_call: TRBJ2-1
d_call: TRBD2
clone_size: NA
v_call: TRBV10-2
cdr3_nt: TGCGCCAGCAGTGAGGCTAGCGGCTACAATGAGCAGTTCTTC
cdr3_aa: CASSEASGYNEQFF

j_call: TRBJ1-5
d_call: NA
clone_size: NA
v_call: TRBV28
cdr3_nt: TGTGCCAGCAGTTTTGCTCAATGGGCTCAGCCCCAGCATTTT
cdr3_aa: CASSFAQWAQPQHF

j_call: TRBJ1-6
d_call: NA
clone_size: NA
v_call: TRBV7-9
cdr3_nt: TGTGCCAGCAGCAGACAGAATTCACCCCTCCACTTT
cdr3_aa: CASSRQNSPLHF

j_call: TRBJ2-3
d_call: NA
clone_size: NA
v_call: TRBV9
cdr3_nt: TGTGCCAGCAGCGTACGGTTGGACAGCAGCACAGATACGCAGTATTTT
cdr3_aa: CASSVRLDSSTDTQYF

j_call: TRBJ2-1
d_call: TRBD2
clone_size: NA
v_call: TRBV7-3
cdr3_nt: TGTGCCAGCAGCTTAAGTCCGCTAGCGGGATCTTACAATGAGCAGTTCTTC
cdr3_aa: CASSLSPLAGSYNEQFF

j_call: TRBJ1-3
d_call: TRBD1
clone_size: NA
v_call: TRBV19
cdr3_nt: TGTGCCAGTAGAACAGGGGGATCGAGCTCTGGAAACACCATATATTTT
cdr3_aa: CASRTGGSSSGNTIYF

j_call: TRBJ2-7
d_call: NA
clone_size: NA
v_call: TRBV11-2
cdr3_nt: TGTGCCAGCAGCTTAGATCCCGTAGTACACTACACCTACGAGCAGTACTTC
cdr3_aa: CASSLDPVVHYTYEQYF

j_call: TRBJ1-4
d_call: NA
clone_size: NA
v_call: TRBV12-3/TRBV12-4
cdr3_nt: TGTGCCAGTCGGCGCGGGAATGAAAAACTGTTTTTT
cdr3_aa: CASRRGNEKLFF

j_call: TRBJ1-5
d_call: NA
clone_size: few
v_call: TRBV28
cdr3_nt: TGTGCCAGCAGGTCAGGGGGCAATCAGCCCCAGCATTTT
cdr3_aa: CASRSGGNQPQHF